This entry is about one TCR beta chain. Its antigen remains unidentified. Germline trimming cut 2 bases from V and 8 bases from J; bases unmatched to any gene: 3. Per germline, CDR1 KGHSH and CDR2 LQKENI. The CDR3 extends over 13 amino acids. Researchers used genomic DNA as the template to profile TCR beta VDJ and CDR3. MiXCR, run by TCRdb on the reads, gives a single entry per CDR3 protein. The sample has roughly 180,000 distinct CDR3 sequences, around 45% seen once. The data derive from a study of CD8+CD57+ T cells in acquired aplastic anemia. Turning to the study itself: The DNA of sorted CD4+ and CD8+ cells averaged roughly 3.2 ug.

Study findings and constraints: Patients shared twenty-nine CD8+ CDR3 sequences with controls. Researchers reported that CD8+ Simpson's diversity was not significantly different in patients versus controls.

This clonotype was obtained from a human donor in good health. The source material was sorted CD4+, CD8+, or CD8+CD57+ T cells (not recorded which) from PBMCs. The genes are TRBV18 and TRBJ1-2; 9 bases align to TRBD1. Here the CDR3 DNA reads TGTGCCAGCTCACCAGGGACAGGGCTCGGCTACACCTTC. This gives the protein CASSPGTGLGYTF.